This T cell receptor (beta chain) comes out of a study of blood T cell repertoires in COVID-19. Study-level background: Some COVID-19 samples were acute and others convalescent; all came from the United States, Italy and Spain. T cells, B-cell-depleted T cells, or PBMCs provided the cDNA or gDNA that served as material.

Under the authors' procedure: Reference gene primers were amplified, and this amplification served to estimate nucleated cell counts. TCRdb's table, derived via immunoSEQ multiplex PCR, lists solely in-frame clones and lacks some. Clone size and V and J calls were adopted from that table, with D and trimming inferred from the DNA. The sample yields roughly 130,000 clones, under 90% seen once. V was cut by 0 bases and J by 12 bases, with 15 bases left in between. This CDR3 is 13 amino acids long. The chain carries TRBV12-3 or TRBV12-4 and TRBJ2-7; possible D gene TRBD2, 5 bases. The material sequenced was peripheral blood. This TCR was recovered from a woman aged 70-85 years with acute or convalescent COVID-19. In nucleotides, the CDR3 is TGTGCCAGCAGTTTAGCAAACCCTGGCGGGCTGTACTTC. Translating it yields CASSLANPGGLYF.